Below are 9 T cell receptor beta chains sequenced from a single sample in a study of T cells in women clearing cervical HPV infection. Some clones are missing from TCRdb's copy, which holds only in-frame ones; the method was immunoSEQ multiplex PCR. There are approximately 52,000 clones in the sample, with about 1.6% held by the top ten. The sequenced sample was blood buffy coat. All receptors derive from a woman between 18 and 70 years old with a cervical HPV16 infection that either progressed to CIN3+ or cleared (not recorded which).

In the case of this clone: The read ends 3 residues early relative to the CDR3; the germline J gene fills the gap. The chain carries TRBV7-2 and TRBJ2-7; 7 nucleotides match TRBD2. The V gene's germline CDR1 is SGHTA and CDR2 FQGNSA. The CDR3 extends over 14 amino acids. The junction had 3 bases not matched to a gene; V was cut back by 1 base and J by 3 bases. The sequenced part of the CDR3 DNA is TGTGCCAGCAGCTTAGGAGCGGGGATCTACGAG. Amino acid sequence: CASSLGAGIYE. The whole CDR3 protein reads CASSLGAGIYEQYF.

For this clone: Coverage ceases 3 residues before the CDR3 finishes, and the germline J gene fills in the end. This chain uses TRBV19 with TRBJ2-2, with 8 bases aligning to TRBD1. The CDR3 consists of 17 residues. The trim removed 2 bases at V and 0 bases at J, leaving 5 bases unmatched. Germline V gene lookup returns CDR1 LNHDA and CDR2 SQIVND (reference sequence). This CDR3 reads CASSIIRTGSNTGELFF. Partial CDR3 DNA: TGTGCCAGTAGTATAATTAGGACAGGGTCGAACACCGGGGAG.

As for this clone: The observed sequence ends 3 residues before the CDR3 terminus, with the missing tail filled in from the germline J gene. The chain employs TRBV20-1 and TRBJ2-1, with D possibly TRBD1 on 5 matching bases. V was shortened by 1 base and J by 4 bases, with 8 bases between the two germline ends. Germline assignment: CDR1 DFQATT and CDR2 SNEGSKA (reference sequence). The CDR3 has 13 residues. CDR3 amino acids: CSARVDSYNEQFF. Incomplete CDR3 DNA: TGCAGTGCTAGAGTAGACAGTTACAATGAG.

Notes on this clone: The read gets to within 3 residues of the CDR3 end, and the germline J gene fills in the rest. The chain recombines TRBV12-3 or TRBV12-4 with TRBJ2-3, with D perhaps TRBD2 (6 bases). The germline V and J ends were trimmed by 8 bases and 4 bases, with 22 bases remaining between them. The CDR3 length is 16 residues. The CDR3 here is CASPPGRGSFPDTQYF. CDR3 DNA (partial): TGTGCCAGCCCCCCGGGGCGGGGTTCTTTCCCAGATACG.

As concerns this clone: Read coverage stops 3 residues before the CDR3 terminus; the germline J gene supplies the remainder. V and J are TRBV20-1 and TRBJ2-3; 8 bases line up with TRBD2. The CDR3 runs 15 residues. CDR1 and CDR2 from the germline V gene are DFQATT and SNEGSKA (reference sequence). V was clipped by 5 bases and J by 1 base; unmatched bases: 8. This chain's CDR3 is CSAYLPGGGTDTQYF. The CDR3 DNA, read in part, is TGCAGTGCTTACTTGCCGGGGGGGGGCACAGATACG.

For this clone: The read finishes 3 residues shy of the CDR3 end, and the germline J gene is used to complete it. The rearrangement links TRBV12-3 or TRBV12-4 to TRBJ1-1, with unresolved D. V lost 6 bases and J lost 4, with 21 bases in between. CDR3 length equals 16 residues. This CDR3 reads CASSLGYPNRGTEAFF. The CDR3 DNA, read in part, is TGTGCCAGCAGCCTCGGGTACCCGAACCGCGGCACTGAA.

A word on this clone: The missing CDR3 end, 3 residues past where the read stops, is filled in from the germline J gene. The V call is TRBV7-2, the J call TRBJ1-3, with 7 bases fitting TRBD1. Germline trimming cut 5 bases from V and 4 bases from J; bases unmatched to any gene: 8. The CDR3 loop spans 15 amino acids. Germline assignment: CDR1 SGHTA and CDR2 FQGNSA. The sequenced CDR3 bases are TGTGCCAGCAGCGATCAGGGAGGGGGCGGAAACACC. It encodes CASSDQGGGGNT. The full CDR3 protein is CASSDQGGGGNTIYF.

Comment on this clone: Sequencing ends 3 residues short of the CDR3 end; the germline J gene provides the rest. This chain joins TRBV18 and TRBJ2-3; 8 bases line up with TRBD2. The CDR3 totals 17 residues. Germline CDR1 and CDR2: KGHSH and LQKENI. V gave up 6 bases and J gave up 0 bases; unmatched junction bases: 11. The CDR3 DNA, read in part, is TGTGCCAGCTCCGCCCTTAGCGGGACCACTAGCACAGATACG. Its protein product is CASSALSGTTSTDT. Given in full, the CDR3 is CASSALSGTTSTDTQYF.

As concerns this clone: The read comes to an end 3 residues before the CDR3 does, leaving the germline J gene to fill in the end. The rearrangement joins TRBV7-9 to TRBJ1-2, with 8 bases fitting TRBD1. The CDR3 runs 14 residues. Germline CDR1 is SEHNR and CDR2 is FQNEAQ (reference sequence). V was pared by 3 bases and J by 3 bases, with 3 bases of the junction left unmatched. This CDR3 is CASSFGQGHYGYTF. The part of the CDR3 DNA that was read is TGTGCCAGCAGCTTTGGACAGGGACACTATGGC.